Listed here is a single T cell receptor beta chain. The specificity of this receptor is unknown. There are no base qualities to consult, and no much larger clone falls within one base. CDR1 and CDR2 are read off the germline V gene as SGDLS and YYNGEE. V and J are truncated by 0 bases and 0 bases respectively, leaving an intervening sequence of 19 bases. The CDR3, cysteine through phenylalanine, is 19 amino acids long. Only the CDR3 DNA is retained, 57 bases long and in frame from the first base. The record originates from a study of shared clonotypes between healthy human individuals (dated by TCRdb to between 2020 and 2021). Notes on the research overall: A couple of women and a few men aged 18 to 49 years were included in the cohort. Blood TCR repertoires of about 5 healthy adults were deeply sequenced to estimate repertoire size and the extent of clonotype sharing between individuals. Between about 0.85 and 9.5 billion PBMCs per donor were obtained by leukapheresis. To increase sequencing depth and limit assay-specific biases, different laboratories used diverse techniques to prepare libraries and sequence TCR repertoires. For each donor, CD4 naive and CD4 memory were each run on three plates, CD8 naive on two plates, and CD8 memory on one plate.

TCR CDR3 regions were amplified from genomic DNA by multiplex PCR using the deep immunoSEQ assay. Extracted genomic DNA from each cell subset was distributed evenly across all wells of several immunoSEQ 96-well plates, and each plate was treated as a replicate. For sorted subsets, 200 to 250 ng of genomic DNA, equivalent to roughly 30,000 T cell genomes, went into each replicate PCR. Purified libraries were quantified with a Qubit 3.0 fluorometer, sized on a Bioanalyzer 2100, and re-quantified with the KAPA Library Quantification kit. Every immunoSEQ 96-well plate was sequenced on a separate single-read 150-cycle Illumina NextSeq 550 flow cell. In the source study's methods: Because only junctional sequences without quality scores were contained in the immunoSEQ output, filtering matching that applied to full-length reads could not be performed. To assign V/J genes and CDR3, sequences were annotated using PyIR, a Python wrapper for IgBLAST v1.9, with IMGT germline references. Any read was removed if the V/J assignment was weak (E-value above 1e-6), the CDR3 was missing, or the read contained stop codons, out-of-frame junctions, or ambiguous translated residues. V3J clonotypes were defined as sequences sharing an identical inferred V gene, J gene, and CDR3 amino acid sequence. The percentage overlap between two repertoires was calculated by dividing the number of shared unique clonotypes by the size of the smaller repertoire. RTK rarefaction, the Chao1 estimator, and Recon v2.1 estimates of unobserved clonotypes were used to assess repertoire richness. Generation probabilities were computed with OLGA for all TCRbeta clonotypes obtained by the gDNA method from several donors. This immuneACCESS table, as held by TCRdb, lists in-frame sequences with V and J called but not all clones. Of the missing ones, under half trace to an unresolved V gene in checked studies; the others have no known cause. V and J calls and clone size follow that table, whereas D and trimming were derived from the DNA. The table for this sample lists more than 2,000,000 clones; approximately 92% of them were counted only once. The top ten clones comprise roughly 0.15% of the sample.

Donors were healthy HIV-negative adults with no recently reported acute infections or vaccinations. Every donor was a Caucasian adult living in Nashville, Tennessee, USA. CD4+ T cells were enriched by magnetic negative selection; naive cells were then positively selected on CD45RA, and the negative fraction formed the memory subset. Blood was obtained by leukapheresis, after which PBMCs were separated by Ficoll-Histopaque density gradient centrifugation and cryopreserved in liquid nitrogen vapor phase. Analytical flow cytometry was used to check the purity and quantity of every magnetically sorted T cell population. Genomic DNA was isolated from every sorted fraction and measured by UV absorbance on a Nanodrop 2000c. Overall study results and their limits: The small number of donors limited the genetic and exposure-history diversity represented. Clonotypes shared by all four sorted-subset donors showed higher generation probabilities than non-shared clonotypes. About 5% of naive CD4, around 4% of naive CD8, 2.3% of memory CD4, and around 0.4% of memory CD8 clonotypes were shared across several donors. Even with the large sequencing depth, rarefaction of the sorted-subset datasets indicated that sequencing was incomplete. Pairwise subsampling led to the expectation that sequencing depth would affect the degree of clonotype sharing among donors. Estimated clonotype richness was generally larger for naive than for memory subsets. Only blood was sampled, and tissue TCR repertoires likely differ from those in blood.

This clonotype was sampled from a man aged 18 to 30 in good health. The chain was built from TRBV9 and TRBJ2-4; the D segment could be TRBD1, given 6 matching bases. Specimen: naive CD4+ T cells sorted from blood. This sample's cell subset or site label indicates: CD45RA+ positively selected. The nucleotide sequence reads TGTGCCAGCAGCGTAGAAGGAACAGGGCGGCAGGTAGCCAAAAACATTCAGTACTTC. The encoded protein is CASSVEGTGRQVAKNIQYF.